Listed below are T cell receptor beta chains from one sample, sequenced in a study of blood T cell repertoires in COVID-19. The assay was immunoSEQ multiplex PCR, and TCRdb's table has in-frame clones only and misses some. The data show 160,000 or so clones, roughly 90% seen once. Source material: peripheral blood. The receptor source for this set is a woman aged 55-69 years who had recovered from COVID-19. CDR3s include the opening cysteine and the closing phenylalanine or tryptophan. Fields, in order: clone size, V gene, D gene, J gene, CDR3 DNA, CDR3 protein. A D gene is named only where the DNA matches it firmly. Size values are once, few and many counts, or a class for expanded clones, and some rows have none.

-	TRBV19	-	TRBJ2-2	TGTGCCAGTAGTATTGGAGGCACCGGGGAGCTGTTTTTT	CASSIGGTGELFF
-	TRBV3-1/TRBV3-2	-	TRBJ1-5	TGTGCCAGCAGCCAAGTCACAGGGTCACAGCCCCAGCATTTT	CASSQVTGSQPQHF
-	TRBV29-1	-	TRBJ2-1	TGCAGCGTTCGAAGGGACTTAGTTGAGTTCTTC	CSVRRDLVEFF
-	TRBV2	-	TRBJ1-1	TGTGCCAGCAGTGAACGGGCTGAAGCTTTCTTT	CASSERAEAFF
-	TRBV27	TRBD2	TRBJ2-1	TGTGCCAGCAGTTTATCCCGACTAGCGGGGGGGCCTGGTGAGCAGTTCTTC	CASSLSRLAGGPGEQFF
-	TRBV6-5	-	TRBJ1-1	TGTGCCAGCAGTTACTCACGGGTTTACACTGAAGCTTTCTTT	CASSYSRVYTEAFF
-	TRBV28	TRBD1	TRBJ1-4	TGTGCCAGCAGTCGCGCCGGGACAGGGAATGAAAAACTGTTTTTT	CASSRAGTGNEKLFF
-	TRBV4-1	-	TRBJ2-7	TGCGCCAGCAGCGCCCCCGGAGGGGTCTACGAGCAGTACTTC	CASSAPGGVYEQYF
once	TRBV5-1	-	TRBJ2-3	TGCGCCAGCAGCCCGAGTGAGGGTACGCAGTATTTT	CASSPSEGTQYF
-	TRBV27	TRBD1	TRBJ2-1	TGTGCCAGCTCATCCGGGACAGGGATAACCAATGAGCAGTTCTTC	CASSSGTGITNEQFF
-	TRBV3-1/TRBV3-2	TRBD2	TRBJ2-7	TGTGCCAGCAGCCAAGATCCAGCGGGGGCCCTTCCGTACTTC	CASSQDPAGALPYF
once	TRBV7-9	-	TRBJ1-4	TGTGCCAGCAACCTAGGGGTAACTAATGAAAAACTGTTTTTT	CASNLGVTNEKLFF
-	TRBV6-1	-	TRBJ1-1	TGTGCCAGCAGTGAGAGGTCTGCGGGATCCACTGAAGCTTTCTTT	CASSERSAGSTEAFF
-	TRBV21-1	-	TRBJ2-5	TGTGCCAGCAGCAAAGGATGGCAGGGAGGAGAGGAGACCCAGTACTTC	CASSKGWQGGEETQYF
-	TRBV15	TRBD2	TRBJ2-3	TGTGCCACCAGCAGACTCCTGGCGGGGGGGTCAGATACGCAGTATTTT	CATSRLLAGGSDTQYF
once	TRBV28	-	TRBJ2-7	TGTGCCAGCAGTCGGTCTCGGGCAGGGTCCTACGAGCAGTACTTC	CASSRSRAGSYEQYF
-	TRBV27	-	TRBJ2-1	TGTGCCAGCAGTTTGAGGAGTTTAGGCGGAATAAATGAGCAGTTCTTC	CASSLRSLGGINEQFF
-	TRBV9	-	TRBJ2-1	TGTGCCAGCAGCGTGCGTAGTGGGAGCTCCTACAATGAGCAGTTCTTC	CASSVRSGSSYNEQFF
-	TRBV18	TRBD1	TRBJ1-4	TGTGCCAGCTCAGGACAGGGCGCGGATGAAAAACTGTTTTTT	CASSGQGADEKLFF
few	TRBV15	-	TRBJ2-2	TGTGCCACCAGCAGAGAGACTCCATTAGAAGGGGAGCTGTTTTTT	CATSRETPLEGELFF
-	TRBV2	-	TRBJ1-6	TGTGCCAGCAATCCGGTCGGCTCCTATAATTCACCCCTCCACTTT	CASNPVGSYNSPLHF
-	TRBV9	-	TRBJ1-2	TGTGCCAGCAGCGTAGGGCCCACTAACTATGGCTACACCTTC	CASSVGPTNYGYTF
-	TRBV30	TRBD1	TRBJ1-2	TGTGCCTGGAGTGTAGACAGGGGGAACTATGGCTACACCTTC	CAWSVDRGNYGYTF
-	TRBV4-3	TRBD2	TRBJ2-1	TGCGCCAGCAGCCAGGCCCGAGGACTAGATAACAATGAGCAGTTCTTC	CASSQARGLDNNEQFF
-	TRBV5-1	-	TRBJ2-1	TGCGCCAGCAGCTTCGGCTACAATGAGCAGTTCTTC	CASSFGYNEQFF
-	TRBV29-1	TRBD2	TRBJ2-5	TGCAGCGTTGAAGAGGGGGGGGTAGAGACCCAGTACTTC	CSVEEGGVETQYF
-	TRBV6-4	-	TRBJ1-5	TGTGCCAGCTCCGAAACCGGGACTGGCGGGCCCCAGCATTTT	CASSETGTGGPQHF
-	TRBV28	-	TRBJ1-1	TGTGCCAGCAGTCCGGAACAGGGTTGGGTCACTGAAGCTTTCTTT	CASSPEQGWVTEAFF
-	TRBV9	-	TRBJ2-3	TGTGCCAGCAGCGTAGCCTCCGGGTCAGATACGCAGTATTTT	CASSVASGSDTQYF
-	TRBV28	TRBD1	TRBJ1-3	TGTGCCAGCAGTAGAACGGGACAGGCCTTTGGAAACACCATATATTTT	CASSRTGQAFGNTIYF
-	TRBV4-1	TRBD1	TRBJ1-4	TGCGCCAGCAGCCGGGGACAGGGTTATGAAAAACTGTTTTTT	CASSRGQGYEKLFF
once	TRBV6-1	TRBD2	TRBJ2-5	TGTGCCAGCAGTGGGGGATTTGGGACTAGCGGTCAGCGAGAGACCCAGTACTTC	CASSGGFGTSGQRETQYF